Listed here are 14 T cell receptor beta chains from one sample, sequenced in a study of blood T cell repertoires in COVID-19. The data were produced by immunoSEQ multiplex PCR, yet TCRdb's version contains in-frame clones alone and is incomplete. The sample includes 300,000 to 400,000 clones, roughly 90% of them seen just once. Sequenced sample: PBMCs or T cells enriched from blood (not recorded which). These receptors were collected from a woman in her 30s who had recovered from COVID-19.

V gene TRBV5-5 combines with J gene TRBJ1-2, with 9 bases fitting TRBD1. V gave up 3 bases and J gave up 8 bases; unmatched junction bases: 11. From germline, CDR1 is SGHKS and CDR2 YYEKEE (reference sequence). CDR3 size: 15 residues. The CDR3 loop reads CASSWEQGAARGYTF. The CDR3 coding sequence is TGTGCCAGCAGCTGGGAACAGGGGGCAGCGAGAGGCTACACCTTC.

CDR3 sequence: CASSPPAGGFGTEAFF. The CDR3, as DNA: TGTGCCAGCAGCCCTCCGGCAGGGGGTTTTGGCACTGAAGCTTTCTTT. The chain joins TRBV28 to TRBJ1-1; 7 bases map to TRBD1. The V segment lost 6 bases and the J segment 4 bases; nucleotides outside the gene matches: 14. This CDR3 spans 16 amino acids. Per germline, CDR1 MDHEN and CDR2 SYDVKM.

The gene calls are TRBV19 and TRBJ2-1; 9 nucleotides align to TRBD2. CDR1 is LNHDA and CDR2 is SQIVND in the germline V gene (reference sequence). The J segment lost 4 bases and the V segment lost 3 bases, leaving 1 base of the junction unmatched. The CDR3 has 14 amino acids. This chain's CDR3 is CASSMLAGYNEQFF. The CDR3 DNA follows: TGTGCCAGTAGTATGCTAGCGGGGTACAATGAGCAGTTCTTC.

The V call is TRBV5-6, the J call TRBJ1-3; no clear D. The CDR3 sequence is 16 residues long. Germline assignment: CDR1 SGHDT and CDR2 YYEEEE. V lost 2 bases, J lost 0 bases, and 12 bases lay in between. This CDR3 reads CASSFREFISGNTIYF. The DNA for the CDR3 is TGTGCCAGCAGCTTCCGGGAATTCATCTCTGGAAACACCATATATTTT.

V usage is TRBV6-5 and J usage is TRBJ1-5; TRBD1 aligns across 7 bases. CDR3 length equals 15 residues. V lost 0 bases, J lost 5 bases, and 4 bases stayed unmatched. Germline CDR1 and CDR2: MNHEY and SVGAGI. CDR3 in DNA: TGTGCCAGCAGTTACTCGAACAGGGGATATCAGCCCCAGCATTTT. This translates into CASSYSNRGYQPQHF.

V gene TRBV7-8 combines with J gene TRBJ1-5, with D possibly matching TRBD1 (5 bases). Between the trimmed V and J ends, which lost 0 bases and 5 bases, there was a span of 11 bases. The CDR3 covers 15 residues. The germline gives CDR1 SGHVS, CDR2 FQNEAQ. This CDR3 reads CASSLAPGGDQPQHF. The CDR3 DNA is TGTGCCAGCAGCTTAGCGCCGGGGGGGGATCAGCCCCAGCATTTT.

This clone was detected a few times. The chain carries TRBV2 and TRBJ1-1; 9 bases align to TRBD1. CDR1 and CDR2 (germline): SNHLY, FYNNEI. This CDR3 has 15 residues. With 7 bases clipped from V and 1 base from J, the junction kept 7 bases outside the gene matches. The CDR3 nucleotides are TGTGCCAGCAACCCGGGACAGGGAACGAACACTGAAGCTTTCTTT. Its protein is CASNPGQGTNTEAFF.

Details on this clone: This CDR3 is also generated by other DNA sequences in the sample. This chain uses TRBV2 with TRBJ1-5; 7 bases align to TRBD1. The CDR3 length is 13 residues. J was trimmed by 7 bases and V by 6 bases; bases with no gene match: 6. CDR1 and CDR2 from the germline V gene are SNHLY and FYNNEI. The CDR3 is CASRGQGGQPQHF. The CDR3 DNA reads TGTGCCAGCAGAGGGCAGGGGGGACAGCCCCAGCATTTT.

The J gene is TRBJ1-1, the V gene TRBV6-6; D is undetermined. The CDR3 is 14 residues long. The germline gives CDR1 MNHNY, CDR2 SVGAGI (reference sequence). V shed 8 bases and J shed 2 bases, with 15 bases lying between them. The CDR3 reads CASCVHELNTEAFF. The CDR3 coding sequence is TGTGCCAGCTGCGTCCACGAACTCAACACTGAAGCTTTCTTT.

The V call is TRBV3-1 (or the pseudogene TRBV3-2), the J call TRBJ2-7; 9 nucleotides line up with TRBD1. V lost 6 bases and J lost 4; bases outside the gene matches: 4. Germline V gene lookup returns CDR1 LGHDT and CDR2 YNNKEL (reference sequence). The length of the CDR3 is 13 residues. The CDR3 DNA follows: TGTGCCAGCAGTCGTGGGACAGGGTACGAGCAGTACTTC. Protein product: CASSRGTGYEQYF.

The chain recombines TRBV29-1 with TRBJ1-2, with 8 bases fitting TRBD1. The CDR3 loop spans 11 amino acids. Germline values: CDR1 SQVTM, CDR2 ANQGSEA. V was pared by 6 bases and J by 7 bases, with 4 bases of the junction left unmatched. CDR3 in amino acids: CSVDRAVGYTF. In DNA form, the CDR3 reads TGCAGCGTGGACAGGGCGGTTGGCTACACCTTC. Using reference TRBV29-1 and TRBJ1-2 for the parts outside the CDR3, the full variable domain is SAVISQKPSRDICQRGTSLTIQCQVDSQVTMMFWYRQQPGQSLTLIATANQGSEATYESGFVIDKFPISRPNLTFSTLTVSNMSPEDSSIYLCSVDRAVGYTFGSGTRLTVV.

The gene calls are TRBV29-1 and TRBJ2-7, with D maybe TRBD1 (5 bases). Between the trimmed V and J ends, which lost 5 bases and 5 bases, there was a span of 10 bases. The CDR3 sequence is 11 residues long. Germline V gives CDR1 SQVTM, CDR2 ANQGSEA. This chain's CDR3 is CSVFTGNEQYF. As DNA, the CDR3 is TGCAGCGTTTTTACAGGTAACGAGCAGTACTTC.

CDR3 amino acids: CASSDQGADTQYF. The CDR3 DNA reads as TGTGCCAGCAGCGACCAGGGGGCAGATACGCAGTATTTT. The chain recombines TRBV11-2 with TRBJ2-3; TRBD1 aligns across 7 bases. V was pared by 5 bases and J by 4 bases, with 3 bases of the junction left unmatched. The CDR3 loop spans 13 amino acids. From germline, CDR1 is SGHAT and CDR2 FQNNGV.

This chain uses TRBV5-1 with TRBJ1-2; 10 bases are shared with TRBD1. Germline trimming cut 6 bases from V and 5 bases from J; bases unmatched to any gene: 13. Germline V gives CDR1 SGHRS, CDR2 YFSETQ. CDR3 length: 16 residues. The CDR3 coding sequence is TGCGCCAGCATCTCGGGACCGGGACAGGGGACATATGGCTACACCTTC. Translating gives CASISGPGQGTYGYTF.